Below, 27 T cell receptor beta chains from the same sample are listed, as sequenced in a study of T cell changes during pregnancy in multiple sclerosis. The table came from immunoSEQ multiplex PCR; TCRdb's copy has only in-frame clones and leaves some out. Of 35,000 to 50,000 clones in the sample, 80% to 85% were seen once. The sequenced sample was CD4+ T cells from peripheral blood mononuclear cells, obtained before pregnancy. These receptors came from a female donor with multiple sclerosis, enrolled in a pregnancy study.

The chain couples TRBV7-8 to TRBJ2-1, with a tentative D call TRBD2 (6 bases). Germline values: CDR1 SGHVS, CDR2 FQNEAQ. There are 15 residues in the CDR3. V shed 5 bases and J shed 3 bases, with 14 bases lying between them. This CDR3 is CASSARRAFYNEQFF. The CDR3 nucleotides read TGTGCCAGCAGCGCTCGGAGGGCCTTCTACAATGAGCAGTTCTTC.

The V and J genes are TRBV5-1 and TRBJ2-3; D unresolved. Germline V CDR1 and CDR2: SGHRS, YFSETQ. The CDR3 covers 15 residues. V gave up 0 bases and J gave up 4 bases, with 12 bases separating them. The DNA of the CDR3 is TGCGCCAGCAGCTTGGCCAGGCCCCCCCCAGATACGCAGTATTTT. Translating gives CASSLARPPPDTQYF. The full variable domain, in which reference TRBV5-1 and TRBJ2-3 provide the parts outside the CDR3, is KAGVTQTPRYLIKTRGQQVTLSCSPISGHRSVSWYQQTPGQGLQFLFEYFSETQRNKGNFPGRFSGRQFSNSRSEMNVSTLELGDSALYLCASSLARPPPDTQYFGPGTRLTVL.

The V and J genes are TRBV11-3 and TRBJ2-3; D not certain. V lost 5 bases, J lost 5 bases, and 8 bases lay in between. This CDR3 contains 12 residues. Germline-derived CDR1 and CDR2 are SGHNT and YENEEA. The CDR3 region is CASSLPGDTQYF. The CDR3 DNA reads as TGTGCCAGCAGCCTCCCGGGAGATACGCAGTATTTT.

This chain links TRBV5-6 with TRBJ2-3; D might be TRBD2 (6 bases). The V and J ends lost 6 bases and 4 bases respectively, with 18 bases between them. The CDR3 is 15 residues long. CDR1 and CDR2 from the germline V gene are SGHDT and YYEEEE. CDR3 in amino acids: CASTQTRREADTQYF. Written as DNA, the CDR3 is TGTGCCAGCACCCAGACCCGGAGGGAAGCAGATACGCAGTATTTT.

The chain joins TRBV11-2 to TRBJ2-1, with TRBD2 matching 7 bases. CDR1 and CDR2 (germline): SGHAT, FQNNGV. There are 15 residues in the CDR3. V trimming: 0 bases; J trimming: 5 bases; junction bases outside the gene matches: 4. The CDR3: CASSLDPSGHNEQFF. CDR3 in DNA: TGTGCCAGCAGCTTAGACCCTAGCGGACACAATGAGCAGTTCTTC.

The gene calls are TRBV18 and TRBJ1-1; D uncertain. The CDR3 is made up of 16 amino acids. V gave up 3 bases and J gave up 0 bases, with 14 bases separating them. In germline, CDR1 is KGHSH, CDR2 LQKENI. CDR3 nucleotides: TGTGCCAGCTCACCTCCAAATCTAGCCATGAACACTGAAGCTTTCTTT. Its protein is CASSPPNLAMNTEAFF.

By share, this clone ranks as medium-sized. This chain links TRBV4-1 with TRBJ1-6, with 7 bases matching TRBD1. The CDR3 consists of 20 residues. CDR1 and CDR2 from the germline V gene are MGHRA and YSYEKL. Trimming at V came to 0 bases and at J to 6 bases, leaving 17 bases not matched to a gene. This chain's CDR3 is CASSQDRLTGTHRRNSPLHF. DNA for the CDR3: TGCGCCAGCAGCCAAGATCGTTTGACAGGGACACACCGACGTAATTCACCCCTCCACTTT.

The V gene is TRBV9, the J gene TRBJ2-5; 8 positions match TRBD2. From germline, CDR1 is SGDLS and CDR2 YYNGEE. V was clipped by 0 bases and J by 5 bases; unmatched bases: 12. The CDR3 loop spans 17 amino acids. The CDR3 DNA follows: TGTGCCAGCAGCGTAGGGGCGGTTGGCGGGGGGAAGGAGACCCAGTACTTC. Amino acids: CASSVGAVGGGKETQYF.

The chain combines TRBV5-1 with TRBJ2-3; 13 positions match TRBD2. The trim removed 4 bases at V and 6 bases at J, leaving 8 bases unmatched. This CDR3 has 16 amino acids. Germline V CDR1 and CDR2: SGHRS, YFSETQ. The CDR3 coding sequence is TGCGCCAGCAGCCCCGGACTAGCGGGAGTTAAGGATACGCAGTATTTT. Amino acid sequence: CASSPGLAGVKDTQYF.

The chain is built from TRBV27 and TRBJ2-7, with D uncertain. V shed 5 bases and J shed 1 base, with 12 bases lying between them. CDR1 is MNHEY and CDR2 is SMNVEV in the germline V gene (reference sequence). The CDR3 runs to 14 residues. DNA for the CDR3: TGTGCCAGCAGTCGATCGACTCAATCCTACGAGCAGTACTTC. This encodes CASSRSTQSYEQYF.

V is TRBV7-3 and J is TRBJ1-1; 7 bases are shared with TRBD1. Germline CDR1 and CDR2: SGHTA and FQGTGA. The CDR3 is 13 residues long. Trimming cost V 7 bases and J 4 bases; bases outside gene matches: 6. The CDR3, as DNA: TGTGCCAGCAAGGAGGGGGCTGTCACTGAAGCTTTCTTT. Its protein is CASKEGAVTEAFF.

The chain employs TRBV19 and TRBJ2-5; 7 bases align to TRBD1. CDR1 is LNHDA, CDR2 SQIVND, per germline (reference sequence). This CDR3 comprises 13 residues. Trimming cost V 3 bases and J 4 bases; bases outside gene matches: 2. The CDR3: CASSINRGETQYF. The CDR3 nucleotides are TGTGCCAGTAGTATCAACAGGGGAGAGACCCAGTACTTC. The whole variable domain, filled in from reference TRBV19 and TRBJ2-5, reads DGGITQSPKYLFRKEGQNVTLSCEQNLNHDAMYWYRQDPGQGLRLIYYSQIVNDFQKGDIAEGYSVSREKKESFPLTVTSAQKNPTAFYLCASSINRGETQYFGPGTRLLVL.

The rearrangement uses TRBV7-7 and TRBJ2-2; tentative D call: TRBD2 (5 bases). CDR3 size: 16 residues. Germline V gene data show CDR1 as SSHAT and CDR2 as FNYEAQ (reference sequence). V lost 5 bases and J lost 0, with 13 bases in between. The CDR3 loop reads CASSPTGVANTGELFF. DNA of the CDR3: TGTGCCAGCAGCCCAACCGGGGTTGCGAACACCGGGGAGCTGTTTTTT. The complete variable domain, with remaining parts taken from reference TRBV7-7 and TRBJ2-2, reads GAGVSQSPRYKVTKRGQDVTLRCDPISSHATLYWYQQALGQGPEFLTYFNYEAQPDKSGLPSDRFSAERPEGSISTLTIQRTEQRDSAMYRCASSPTGVANTGELFFGEGSRLTVL.

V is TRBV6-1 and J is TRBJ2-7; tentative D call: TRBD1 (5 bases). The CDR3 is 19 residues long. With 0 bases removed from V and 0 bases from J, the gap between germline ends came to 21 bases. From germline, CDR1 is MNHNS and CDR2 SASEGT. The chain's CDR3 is CASSEALVFGNRLSYEQYF. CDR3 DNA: TGTGCCAGCAGTGAAGCGCTGGTGTTTGGGAACAGGCTCTCCTACGAGCAGTACTTC.

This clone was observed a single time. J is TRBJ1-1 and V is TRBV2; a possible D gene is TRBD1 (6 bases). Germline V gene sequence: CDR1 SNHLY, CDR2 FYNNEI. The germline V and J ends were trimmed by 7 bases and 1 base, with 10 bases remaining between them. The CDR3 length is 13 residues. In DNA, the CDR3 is TGTGCCAGCACAGAACAGGGGAACACTGAAGCTTTCTTT. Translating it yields CASTEQGNTEAFF.

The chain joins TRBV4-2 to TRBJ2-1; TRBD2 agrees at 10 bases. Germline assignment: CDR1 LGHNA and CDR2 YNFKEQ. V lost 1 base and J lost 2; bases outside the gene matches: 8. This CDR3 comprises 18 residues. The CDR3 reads CASSQVGAGTSAYNEQFF. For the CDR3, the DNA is TGTGCCAGCAGCCAAGTAGGAGCCGGGACTAGCGCCTACAATGAGCAGTTCTTC.

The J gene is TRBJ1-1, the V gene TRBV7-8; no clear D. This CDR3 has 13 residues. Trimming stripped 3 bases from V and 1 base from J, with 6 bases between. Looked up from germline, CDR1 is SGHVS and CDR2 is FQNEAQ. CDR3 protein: CASSLMRNTEAFF. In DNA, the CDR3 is TGTGCCAGCAGCTTGATGAGGAACACTGAAGCTTTCTTT.

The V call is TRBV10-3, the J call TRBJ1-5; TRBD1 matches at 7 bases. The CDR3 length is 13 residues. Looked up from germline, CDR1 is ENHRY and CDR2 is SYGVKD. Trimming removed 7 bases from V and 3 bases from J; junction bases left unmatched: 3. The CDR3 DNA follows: TGTGCCATCAAGGGGGCGGACAATCAGCCCCAGCATTTT. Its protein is CAIKGADNQPQHF.

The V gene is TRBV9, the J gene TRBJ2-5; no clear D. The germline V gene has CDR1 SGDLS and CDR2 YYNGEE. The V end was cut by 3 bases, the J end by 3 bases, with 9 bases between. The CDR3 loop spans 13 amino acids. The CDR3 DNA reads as TGTGCCAGCAGCGCCACAGATGAAGAGACCCAGTACTTC. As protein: CASSATDEETQYF.

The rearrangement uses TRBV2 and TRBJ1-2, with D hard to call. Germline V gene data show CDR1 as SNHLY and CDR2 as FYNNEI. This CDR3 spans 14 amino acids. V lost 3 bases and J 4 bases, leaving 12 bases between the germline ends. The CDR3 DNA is TGTGCCAGCAGTGATCGTCGGGAAGGCTATGGCTACACCTTC. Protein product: CASSDRREGYGYTF.

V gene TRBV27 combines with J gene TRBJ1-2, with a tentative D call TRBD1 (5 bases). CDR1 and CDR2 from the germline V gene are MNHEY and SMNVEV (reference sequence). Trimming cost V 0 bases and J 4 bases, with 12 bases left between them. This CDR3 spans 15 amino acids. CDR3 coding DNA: TGTGCCAGCAGTTTATCTCCAGGGTTTGGCTATGGCTACACCTTC. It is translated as CASSLSPGFGYGYTF.

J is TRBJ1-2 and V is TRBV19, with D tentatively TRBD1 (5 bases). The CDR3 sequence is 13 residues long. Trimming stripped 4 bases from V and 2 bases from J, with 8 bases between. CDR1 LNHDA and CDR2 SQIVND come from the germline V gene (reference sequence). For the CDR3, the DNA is TGTGCCAGTAGTAGGGGCACAAACTATGGCTACACCTTC. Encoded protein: CASSRGTNYGYTF.

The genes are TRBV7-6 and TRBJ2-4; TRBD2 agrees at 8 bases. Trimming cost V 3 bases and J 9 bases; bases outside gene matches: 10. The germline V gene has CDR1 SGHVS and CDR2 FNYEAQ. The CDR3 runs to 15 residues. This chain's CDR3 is CASSFAGGEEGIQYF. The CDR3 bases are TGTGCCAGCAGCTTCGCCGGGGGGGAGGAGGGCATTCAGTACTTC.

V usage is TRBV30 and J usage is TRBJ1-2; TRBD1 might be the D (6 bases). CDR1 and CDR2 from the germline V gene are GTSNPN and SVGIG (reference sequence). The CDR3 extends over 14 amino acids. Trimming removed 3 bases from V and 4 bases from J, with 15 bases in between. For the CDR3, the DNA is TGTGCCTGGAGCCGGGACACAGAGTCCTATGGCTACACCTTC. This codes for CAWSRDTESYGYTF.

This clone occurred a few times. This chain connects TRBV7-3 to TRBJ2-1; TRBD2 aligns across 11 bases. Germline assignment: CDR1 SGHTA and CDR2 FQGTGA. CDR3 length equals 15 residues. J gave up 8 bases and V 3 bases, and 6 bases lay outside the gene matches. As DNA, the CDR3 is TGTGCCAGCAGCTTCGTAGCGGGGGGGCAGGATGAGCAGTTCTTC. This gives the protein CASSFVAGGQDEQFF. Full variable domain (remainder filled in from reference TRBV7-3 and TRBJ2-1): GAGVSQTPSNKVTEKGKYVELRCDPISGHTALYWYRQSLGQGPEFLIYFQGTGAADDSGLPNDRFFAVRPEGSVSTLKIQRTERGDSAVYLCASSFVAGGQDEQFFGPGTRLTVL.

The CDR3 DNA reads as TGTGCCAGCTCACCCGACAGGGGGGGACCCTACGAGCAGTACTTC. It specifies CASSPDRGGPYEQYF. The chain combines TRBV18 with TRBJ2-7, with 9 bases aligning to TRBD1. This CDR3 has 15 amino acids. V was clipped by 3 bases and J by 2 bases; unmatched bases: 5. Per germline, CDR1 KGHSH and CDR2 LQKENI.

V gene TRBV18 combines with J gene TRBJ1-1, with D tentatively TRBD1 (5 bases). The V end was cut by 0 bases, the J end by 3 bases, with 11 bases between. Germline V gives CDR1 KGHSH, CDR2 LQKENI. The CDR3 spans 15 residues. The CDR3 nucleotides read TGTGCCAGCTCACCACCGGCAGGGTGGGACACTGAAGCTTTCTTT. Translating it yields CASSPPAGWDTEAFF. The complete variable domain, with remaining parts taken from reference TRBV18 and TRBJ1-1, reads NAGVMQNPRHLVRRRGQEARLRCSPMKGHSHVYWYRQLPEEGLKFMVYLQKENIIDESGMPKERFSAEFPKEGPSILRIQQVVRGDSAAYFCASSPPAGWDTEAFFGQGTRLTVV.